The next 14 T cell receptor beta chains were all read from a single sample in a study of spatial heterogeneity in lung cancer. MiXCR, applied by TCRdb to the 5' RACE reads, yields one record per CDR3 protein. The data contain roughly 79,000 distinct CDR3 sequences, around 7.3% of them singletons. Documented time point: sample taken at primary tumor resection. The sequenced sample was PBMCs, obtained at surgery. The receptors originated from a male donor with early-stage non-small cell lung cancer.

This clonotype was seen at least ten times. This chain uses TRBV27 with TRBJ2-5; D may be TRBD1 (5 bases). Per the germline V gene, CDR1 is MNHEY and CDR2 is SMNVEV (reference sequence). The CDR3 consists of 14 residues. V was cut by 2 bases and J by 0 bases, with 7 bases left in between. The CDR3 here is CASSLAGYQETQYF. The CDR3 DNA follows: TGTGCCAGCAGTTTAGCAGGGTACCAAGAGACCCAGTACTTC.

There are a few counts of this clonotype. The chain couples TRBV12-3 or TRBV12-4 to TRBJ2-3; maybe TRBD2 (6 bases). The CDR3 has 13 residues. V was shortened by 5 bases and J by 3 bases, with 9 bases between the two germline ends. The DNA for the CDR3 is TGTGCCAGCAGTACCGGGACTACAGATACGCAGTATTTT. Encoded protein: CASSTGTTDTQYF.

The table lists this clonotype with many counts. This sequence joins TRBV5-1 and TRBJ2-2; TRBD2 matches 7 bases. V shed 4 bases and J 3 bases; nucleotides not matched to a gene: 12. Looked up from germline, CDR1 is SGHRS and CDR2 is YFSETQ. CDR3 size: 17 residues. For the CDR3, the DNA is TGCGCCAGCAGCCCCGGGGGTAGCGGGCCCTACACCGGGGAGCTGTTTTTT. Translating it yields CASSPGGSGPYTGELFF. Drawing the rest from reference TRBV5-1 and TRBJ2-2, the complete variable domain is KAGVTQTPRYLIKTRGQQVTLSCSPISGHRSVSWYQQTPGQGLQFLFEYFSETQRNKGNFPGRFSGRQFSNSRSEMNVSTLELGDSALYLCASSPGGSGPYTGELFFGEGSRLTVL.

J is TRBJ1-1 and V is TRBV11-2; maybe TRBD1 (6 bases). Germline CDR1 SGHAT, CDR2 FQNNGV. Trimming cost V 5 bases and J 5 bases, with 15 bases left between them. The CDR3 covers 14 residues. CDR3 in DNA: TGTGCCAGCAGCCGCAGACAGGTTAGGACTGAAGCTTTCTTT. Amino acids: CASSRRQVRTEAFF.

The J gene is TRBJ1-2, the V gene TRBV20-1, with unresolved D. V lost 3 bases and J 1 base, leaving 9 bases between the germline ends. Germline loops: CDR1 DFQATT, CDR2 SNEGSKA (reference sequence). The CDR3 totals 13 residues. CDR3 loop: CSASPDLNYGYTF. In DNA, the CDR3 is TGCAGTGCTAGCCCCGATCTTAACTATGGCTACACCTTC.

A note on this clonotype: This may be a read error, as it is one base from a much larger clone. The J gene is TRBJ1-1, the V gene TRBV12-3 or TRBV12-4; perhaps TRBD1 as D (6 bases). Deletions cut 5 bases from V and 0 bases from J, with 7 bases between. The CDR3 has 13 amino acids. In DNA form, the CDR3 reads TGTGCCAGCAGTGGACAGCTGAACACTGAAGCTTTCTTT. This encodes CASSGQLNTEAFF.

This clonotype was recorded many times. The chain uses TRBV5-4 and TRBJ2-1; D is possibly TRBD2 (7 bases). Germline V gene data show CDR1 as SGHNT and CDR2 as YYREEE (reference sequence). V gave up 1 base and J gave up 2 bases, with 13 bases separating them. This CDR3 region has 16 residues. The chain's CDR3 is CASSLRLGGAYNEQFF. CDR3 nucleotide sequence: TGTGCCAGCAGCTTGCGATTAGGGGGGGCCTACAATGAGCAGTTCTTC.

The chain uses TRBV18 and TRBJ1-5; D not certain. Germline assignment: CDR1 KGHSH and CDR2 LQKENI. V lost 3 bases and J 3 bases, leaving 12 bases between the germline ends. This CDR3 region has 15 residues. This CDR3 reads CASSPLGGDNQPQHF. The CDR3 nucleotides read TGTGCCAGCTCACCCTTGGGCGGGGACAATCAGCCCCAGCATTTT.

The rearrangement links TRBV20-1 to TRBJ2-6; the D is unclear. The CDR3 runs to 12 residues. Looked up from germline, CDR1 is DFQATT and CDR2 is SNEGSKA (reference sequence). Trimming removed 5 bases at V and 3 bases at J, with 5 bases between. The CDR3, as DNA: TGCAGTGCTGCTAGTGGGGCCAACGTCCTGACTTTC. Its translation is CSAASGANVLTF.

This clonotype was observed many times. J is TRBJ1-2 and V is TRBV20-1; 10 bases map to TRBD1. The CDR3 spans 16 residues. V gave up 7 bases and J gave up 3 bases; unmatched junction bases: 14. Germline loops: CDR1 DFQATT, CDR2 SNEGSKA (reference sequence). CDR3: CSVPPYGQGDDYGYTF. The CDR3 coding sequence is TGCAGTGTTCCGCCCTACGGACAGGGGGACGACTATGGCTACACCTTC.

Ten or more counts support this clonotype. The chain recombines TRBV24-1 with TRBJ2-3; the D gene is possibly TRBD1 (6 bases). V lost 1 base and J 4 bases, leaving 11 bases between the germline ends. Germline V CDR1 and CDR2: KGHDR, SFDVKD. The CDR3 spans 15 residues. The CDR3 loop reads CATSDLTGNADTQYF. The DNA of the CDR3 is TGTGCCACCAGTGATTTAACAGGGAACGCAGATACGCAGTATTTT.

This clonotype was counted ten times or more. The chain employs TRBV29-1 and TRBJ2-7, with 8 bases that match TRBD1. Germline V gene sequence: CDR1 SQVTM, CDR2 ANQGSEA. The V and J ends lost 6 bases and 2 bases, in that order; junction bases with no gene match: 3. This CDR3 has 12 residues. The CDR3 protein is CSVGTGPYEQYF. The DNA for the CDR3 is TGCAGCGTCGGGACAGGTCCCTACGAGCAGTACTTC.

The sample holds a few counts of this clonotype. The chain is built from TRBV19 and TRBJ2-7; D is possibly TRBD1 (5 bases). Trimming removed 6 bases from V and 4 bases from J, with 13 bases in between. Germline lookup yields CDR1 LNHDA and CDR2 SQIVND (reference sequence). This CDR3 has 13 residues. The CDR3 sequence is CASRLAKGYEQYF. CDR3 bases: TGTGCCAGTAGGTTAGCCAAGGGGTACGAGCAGTACTTC.

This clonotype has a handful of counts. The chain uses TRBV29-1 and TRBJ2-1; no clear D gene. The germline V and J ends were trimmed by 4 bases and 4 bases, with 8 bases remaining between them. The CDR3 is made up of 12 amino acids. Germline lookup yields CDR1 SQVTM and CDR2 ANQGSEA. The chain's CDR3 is CSVVRQYNEQFF. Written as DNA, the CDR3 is TGCAGCGTTGTTAGGCAGTACAATGAGCAGTTCTTC.